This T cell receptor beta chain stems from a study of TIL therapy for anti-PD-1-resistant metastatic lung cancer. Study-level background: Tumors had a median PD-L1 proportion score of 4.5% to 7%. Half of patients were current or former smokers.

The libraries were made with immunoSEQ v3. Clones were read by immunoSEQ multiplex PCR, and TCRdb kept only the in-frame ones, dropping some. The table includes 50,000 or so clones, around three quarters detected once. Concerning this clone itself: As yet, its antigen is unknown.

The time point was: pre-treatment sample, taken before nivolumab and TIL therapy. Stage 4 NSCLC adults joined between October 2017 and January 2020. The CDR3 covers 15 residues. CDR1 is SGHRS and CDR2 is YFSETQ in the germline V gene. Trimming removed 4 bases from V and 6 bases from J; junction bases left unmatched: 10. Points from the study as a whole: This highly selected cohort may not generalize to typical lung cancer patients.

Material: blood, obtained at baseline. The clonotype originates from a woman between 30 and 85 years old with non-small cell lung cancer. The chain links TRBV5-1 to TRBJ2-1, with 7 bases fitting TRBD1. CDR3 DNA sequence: TGCGCCAGCAGCCAGGGACAGCAGGGTCTCAATGAGCAGTTCTTC. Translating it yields CASSQGQQGLNEQFF.